The rows below give T cell receptor beta chains drawn from one sample of a study of control samples from healthy donors and cancer patients. Profiled with immunoSEQ multiplex PCR; TCRdb holds only in-frame clones, not every one. The table lists 110,000 to 150,000 clones, roughly 94% of them singletons, with approximately 15% in the top ten. Sequences were obtained from PBMCs. The receptors were gathered from a man in his fifties or sixties with colorectal cancer. CDR3s include the opening cysteine and the closing phenylalanine or tryptophan. Each record gives: clone size, J gene, D gene, CDR3 length, V gene, CDR3 DNA, CDR3 protein. A D gene is named only where the DNA matches it firmly. Clone sizes are given selectively: once, few, many, or a class where the clone is expanded.

>.|TRBJ2-2|TRBD1|15|TRBV5-1
TGCGCCAGCAGCTTACCCATTGACAGGGTAGGAGAGCTGTTTTTT
CASSLPIDRVGELFF
>.|TRBJ2-2|.|14|TRBV5-1
TGCGCCAGCACCTCTCAGGGGAACACCGGGGAGCTGTTTTTT
CASTSQGNTGELFF
>once|TRBJ1-1|.|13|TRBV18
TGTGCCAGCTCACCACAGGGCAACACTGAAGCTTTCTTT
CASSPQGNTEAFF
>.|TRBJ1-1|TRBD1|14|TRBV28
TGTGCCAGCACCCCGGGACAGGGTGGAGCTGAAGCTTTCTTT
CASTPGQGGAEAFF
>.|TRBJ2-5|TRBD1|13|TRBV10-2
TGCGCCAGCAGGGACAGGGGCACCGGGACCCAGTACTTC
CASRDRGTGTQYF
>.|TRBJ2-3|TRBD2|15|TRBV6-6
TGTGCCAGCAGCCGCTGGGACTACGTCGCAGATACGCAGTATTTT
CASSRWDYVADTQYF
>.|TRBJ1-1|.|13|TRBV19
TGTGCCAGTAGTGTAGAACAGGGTACTGAAGCTTTCTTT
CASSVEQGTEAFF
>.|TRBJ2-2|.|14|TRBV14
TGTGCCAGCAGCCAGTGGTCAGGGACCGGGGAGCTGTTTTTT
CASSQWSGTGELFF
>.|TRBJ1-6|.|15|TRBV10-2
TGCGCCAGCAGTACAGGGACCTCGAAGAATTCACCCCTCCACTTT
CASSTGTSKNSPLHF
>once|TRBJ2-2|TRBD1|15|TRBV6-6
TGTGCCAGCAGTTACTATGACAGGGCCACCGGGGAGCTGTTTTTT
CASSYYDRATGELFF
>.|TRBJ1-3|.|15|TRBV6-5
TGTGCCAGCATCGACAAGAGACTCTCTGGAAACACCATATATTTT
CASIDKRLSGNTIYF
>.|TRBJ2-5|.|16|TRBV24-1
TGTGCCACCAGTGATTTCTCCGCGGGGGCGAGGGAGACCCAGTACTTC
CATSDFSAGARETQYF
>.|TRBJ2-7|.|15|TRBV6-5
TGTGCCAGCAGACCGCTGACAGGCCGGTTCTACGAGCAGTACTTC
CASRPLTGRFYEQYF
>once|TRBJ1-2|.|14|TRBV7-2
TGTGCCAGCAGCTTATATGACGTGTCGCCGGGCTACACCTTC
CASSLYDVSPGYTF
>.|TRBJ2-1|TRBD1|15|TRBV28
TGTGCCAGCATCCTCCGCCGGACAGGCCGGGGTGAGCAGTTCTTC
CASILRRTGRGEQFF
>.|TRBJ1-4|.|15|TRBV15
TGTGCCACCAGCAGGCCAGGACAGATAGATGAAAAACTGTTTTTT
CATSRPGQIDEKLFF
>.|TRBJ2-2|TRBD1|16|TRBV18
TGTGCCAGCTCACCACAGGACAGGGGGGTCACCGGGGAGCTGTTTTTT
CASSPQDRGVTGELFF
>.|TRBJ2-5|TRBD1|11|TRBV28
TGTGCCAGCTACAGGGGTGAGACCCAGTACTTC
CASYRGETQYF
>.|TRBJ2-1|TRBD2|16|TRBV19
TGTGCCAGTAAACCTAGGAGCGGGGGGGCCTACAATGAGCAGTTCTTC
CASKPRSGGAYNEQFF
>.|TRBJ2-2|.|14|TRBV27
TGTGCCAGCACCGCCCAGGGCTGGACCGGGGAGCTGTTTTTT
CASTAQGWTGELFF
>.|TRBJ1-3|TRBD1|15|TRBV19
TGTGCCAGTAGCCAAACAGGGGACTCTGGAAACACCATATATTTT
CASSQTGDSGNTIYF
>.|TRBJ1-2|TRBD1|18|TRBV6-1
TGTGCCAGCAGTGAGAAGGACAGGGTAACCCTGAATAACTATGGCTACACCTTC
CASSEKDRVTLNNYGYTF
>.|TRBJ1-5|TRBD1|15|TRBV24-1
TGTGCCACCAGTGAAACCGGGACAGGGTTTCAGCCCCAGCATTTT
CATSETGTGFQPQHF
>.|TRBJ2-7|.|13|TRBV2
TGTGCCAGCTTTTGGATGACCACCGACGAGCAGTACTTC
CASFWMTTDEQYF
>.|TRBJ1-2|TRBD1|15|TRBV10-3
TGTGCCATCACCCGGGGACAGGACTTTAACTATGGCTACACCTTC
CAITRGQDFNYGYTF
>.|TRBJ2-3|TRBD2|14|TRBV29-1
TGCAGCGCCCGACTAGCGGGGGTTGATGGTACGCAGTATTTT
CSARLAGVDGTQYF
>.|TRBJ1-2|TRBD1|13|TRBV11-2
TGTGCCAGCAGCTTGGGACAGGGTCTTGGCTACACCTTC
CASSLGQGLGYTF
>.|TRBJ1-4|TRBD1|14|TRBV6-6
TGTGCCAGCAGTTATCCCGGGACAGATGAAAAACTGTTTTTT
CASSYPGTDEKLFF
>.|TRBJ2-3|.|14|TRBV6-4
TGTGCCAGCAGTGGCGGCAGGGAGACCTCGACGCAGTATTTT
CASSGGRETSTQYF
>.|TRBJ2-1|.|16|TRBV3-1/TRBV3-2
TGTGCCAGCAGCAAGGGGGCTAGCGGGCCTCTGGGGGAGCAGTTCTTC
CASSKGASGPLGEQFF
>once|TRBJ1-6|.|16|TRBV5-1
TGCGCCAGCAGCTTGGGGGTCAGCTCCTATAATTCACCCCTCCACTTT
CASSLGVSSYNSPLHF
>.|TRBJ1-2|.|13|TRBV7-2
TGTGCCAGCAGCCATCCAACCGGGGACGGCTACACCTTC
CASSHPTGDGYTF
>.|TRBJ2-1|.|15|TRBV3-1/TRBV3-2
TGTGCCAGCAGCCAAGGGCTAGCAGGTGGCAATGAGCAGTTCTTC
CASSQGLAGGNEQFF
>.|TRBJ2-3|TRBD2|16|TRBV5-4
TGTGCCAGCAGTCTTTGGGCGGGGGAGCTCACAGATACGCAGTATTTT
CASSLWAGELTDTQYF
>.|TRBJ1-3|.|13|TRBV5-8
TGTGCCAGCAGCTTAAACTCTGGAAACACCATATATTTT
CASSLNSGNTIYF
>.|TRBJ1-4|.|14|TRBV7-9
TGTGCCGCCGGAACCTCTGGGGCAGATGAAAAACTGTTTTTT
CAAGTSGADEKLFF
>.|TRBJ2-7|TRBD2|14|TRBV3-1/TRBV3-2
TGTGCCAGCCGGGGACTAGCGGGGGTGGGAGAGCAGTACTTC
CASRGLAGVGEQYF
>.|TRBJ1-3|.|14|TRBV5-1
TGCGCCAGCAGCTTGGAAACGGCTTCCGACACCCGGTATTTT
CASSLETASDTRYF
>.|TRBJ2-2|.|12|TRBV24-1
TGTGCCACCACCAGGGACGGACGGGAGCTGTTTTTT
CATTRDGRELFF
>.|TRBJ1-6|TRBD1|16|TRBV2
TGTGCCAGCAGTGAAGCGGGACAGATCCATAATTCACCCCTCCACTTT
CASSEAGQIHNSPLHF
>.|TRBJ1-1|.|16|TRBV11-2
TGTGCCAGCAGGAGTATCCAAAGGGATAGGGCTCTGGAAGCTTTCTTT
CASRSIQRDRALEAFF
>few|TRBJ1-5|TRBD1|15|TRBV4-3
TGCGCCAGCAGCCACCGGACAGGAGAGGGGCAGCCCCAGCATTTT
CASSHRTGEGQPQHF
>.|TRBJ2-2|.|14|TRBV5-6
TGTGCCAGCAGCTCCACCGACAGGCCCGGGGAGCTGTTTTTT
CASSSTDRPGELFF
>.|TRBJ1-2|.|12|TRBV30
TGTGCCTGGAGTCGGGGCGGCTATGGCTACACCTTC
CAWSRGGYGYTF